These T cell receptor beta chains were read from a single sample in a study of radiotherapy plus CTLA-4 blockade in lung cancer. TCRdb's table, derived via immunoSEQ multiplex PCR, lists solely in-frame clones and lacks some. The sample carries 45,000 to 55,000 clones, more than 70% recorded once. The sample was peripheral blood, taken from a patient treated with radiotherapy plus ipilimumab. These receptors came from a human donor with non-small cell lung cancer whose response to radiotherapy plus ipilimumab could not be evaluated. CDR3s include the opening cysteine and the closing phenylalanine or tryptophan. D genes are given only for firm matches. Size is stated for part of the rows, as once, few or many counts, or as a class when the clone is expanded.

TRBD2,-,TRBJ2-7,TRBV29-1,CSVGNRDYERYF,TGCAGCGTTGGTAATAGGGACTACGAGCGGTACTTC
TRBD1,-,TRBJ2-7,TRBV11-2,CASSLAGTGYSEYF,TGTGCCAGCAGCTTAGCCGGGACAGGGTATTCGGAGTACTTC
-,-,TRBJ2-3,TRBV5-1,CASSLGPRVGGTDTQYF,TGCGCCAGCAGCTTGGGGCCGAGGGTGGGTGGCACAGATACGCAGTATTTT
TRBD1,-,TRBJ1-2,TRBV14,CASRPGGSYGYTF,TGTGCCAGCAGGCCAGGGGGTAGCTATGGCTACACCTTC
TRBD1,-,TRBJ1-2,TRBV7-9,CASSPGGGQGDYGYTF,TGTGCCAGCAGCCCAGGGGGCGGGCAGGGAGACTATGGCTACACCTTC
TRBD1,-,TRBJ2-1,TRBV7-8,CASSLGAGQGQFF,TGTGCCAGCAGCTTAGGGGCGGGACAGGGGCAGTTCTTC
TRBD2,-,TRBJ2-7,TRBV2,CASSEEPWGLAEEQYF,TGTGCCAGCAGTGAAGAGCCGTGGGGACTAGCGGAGGAGCAGTACTTC
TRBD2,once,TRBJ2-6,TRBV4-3,CASSREGTGANVLTF,TGCGCCAGCAGCCGGGAGGGAACGGGGGCCAACGTCCTGACTTTC
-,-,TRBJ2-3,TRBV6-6,CASRDITGTDTQYF,TGTGCCAGCAGGGATATAACAGGCACAGATACGCAGTATTTT
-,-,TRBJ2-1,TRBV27,CASNLYRDTVRNEQFF,TGTGCCAGCAATCTTTACCGGGACACAGTACGCAATGAGCAGTTCTTC
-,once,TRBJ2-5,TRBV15,CATSRDPRRGQETQYF,TGTGCCACCAGCAGAGATCCGCGCAGGGGCCAAGAGACCCAGTACTTC
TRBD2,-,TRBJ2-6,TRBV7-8,CASRKSGGGSGANVLTF,TGTGCCAGCAGAAAATCGGGGGGGGGCTCCGGGGCCAACGTCCTGACTTTC
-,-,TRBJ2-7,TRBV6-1,CASTLGVAYEQYF,TGTGCCAGCACCTTAGGGGTAGCCTACGAGCAGTACTTC
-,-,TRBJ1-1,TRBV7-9,CASSLIGGGRSEAFF,TGTGCCAGCAGCTTAATTGGAGGAGGGAGATCCGAAGCTTTCTTT
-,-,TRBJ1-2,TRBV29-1,CSVPSAGWDYGYTF,TGCAGCGTTCCTTCCGCAGGGTGGGACTATGGCTACACCTTC
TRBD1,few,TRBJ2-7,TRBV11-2,CASSPGQETSHYF,TGTGCCAGCAGCCCCGGACAGGAGACGTCACACTACTTC
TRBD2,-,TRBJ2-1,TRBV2,CASSEALQGLGISRQFF,TGTGCCAGCAGTGAAGCGCTTCAGGGACTAGGAATTAGTCGGCAGTTCTTC
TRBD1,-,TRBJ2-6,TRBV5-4,CASSWTGDGANVLTF,TGTGCCAGCAGCTGGACAGGGGATGGGGCCAACGTCCTGACTTTC
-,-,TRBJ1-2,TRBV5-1,CASSLTSLRGDGYTF,TGCGCCAGCAGCTTGACCTCCCTCAGGGGCGATGGCTACACCTTC